This TCR beta chain was obtained from a study of beta chain features in type 1 diabetes. In the study overall: Investigators examined roughly 99,000,000 sorted cells across all samples. Overall study findings and caveats: Lower insertion and higher deletion counts appeared at VDJ junctions in type 1 diabetes patients. TCRB CDR3s from Type 1 diabetes patients were moderately but significantly shorter in all four CD4+ subsets.

Expressed TCRB transcripts were sequenced, since all the RNA that had been isolated was reverse transcribed. Some clones are missing from TCRdb's copy, which holds only in-frame ones; the method was immunoSEQ multiplex PCR. In the table there are roughly 150,000 clones, approximately 8.1% of which are singletons. Markers CD45RO/CCR7/CD25/CD127/CD95/CD27 served to sort CD4+ naive, central memory, regulatory and stem cell-like memory cells. Sorted populations all had greater than 95% purity. Germline V CDR1 and CDR2: MNHNY, SVGAGI (reference sequence). Trimming removed 0 bases at V and 5 bases at J, with 8 bases between. CDR3 length equals 14 residues. In regard to this clone: Its antigen is undetermined.

V and J are TRBV6-6 and TRBJ1-5; no reliable D call. The clonotype originates from a man younger than 35 with type 1 diabetes. Sequenced material: central memory CD4+ T cells from blood. CDR3 DNA: TGTGCCAGCAGTTACTCGTCGGGAGATCAGCCCCAGCATTTT. Translated: CASSYSSGDQPQHF.